This T cell receptor beta chain appears in the sequencing data of a study of patients and donors after allogeneic stem cell transplantation. TCRdb re-analysed the RT-PCR reads in MiXCR, keeping a single row per CDR3 protein. The data hold some 880,000 distinct CDR3 sequences, with 15% to 20% observed a single time. The CDR3 is 15 residues long. Germline V gives CDR1 KGHSH, CDR2 LQKENI. Trimming took 5 bases from V and 1 from J, leaving 14 bases between them. This clonotype was picked up a small number of times. What was sequenced was blood, either unsorted or a sorted T cell fraction (not recorded which). The chain joins TRBV18 to TRBJ1-1; D perhaps matches TRBD1 (5 bases). The sequence was obtained from a human donor who was either an allogeneic HSCT recipient or a stem cell or donor lymphocyte infusion donor (not recorded which). It is not recorded whose cells these are; they may come from a transplant donor. In nucleotides, the CDR3 is TGTGCCAGCTCAACATACGGGACGGGGAACACTGAAGCTTTCTTT. Translated, it gives CASSTYGTGNTEAFF. The full variable domain, in which reference TRBV18 and TRBJ1-1 provide the parts outside the CDR3, is NAGVMQNPRHLVRRRGQEARLRCSPMKGHSHVYWYRQLPEEGLKFMVYLQKENIIDESGMPKERFSAEFPKEGPSILRIQQVVRGDSAAYFCASSTYGTGNTEAFFGQGTRLTVV.